A single sample is the source of the 3 T cell receptor beta chains below, sequenced in a study of blood T cell repertoires in COVID-19 (dated by TCRdb to about 2020). Library preparation was by the immunoSEQ multiplex PCR assay. TCRdb retrieved this table from immuneACCESS and kept in-frame rearrangements only. Not all clones are present; in checked studies, unresolved V genes account for under half, and no reason is known for the remainder. The sample contains around 300,000 clones, about nine tenths of them found a single time. The ten largest clones take up 1% of the sample. Sequencing input: peripheral blood. These TCRs come from a man aged 50 to 60 with active or convalescent COVID-19.

The chain is built from TRBV6-6 and TRBJ1-1; tentatively, D is TRBD1 (5 bases). Germline V gene lookup returns CDR1 MNHNY and CDR2 SVGAGI (reference sequence). V was pared by 6 bases and J by 5 bases, with 19 bases between. The CDR3 has 15 amino acids. CDR3 region: CASSYPQGSKTEAFF. The DNA of the CDR3 is TGTGCCAGCAGCTACCCGCAGGGTAGTAAGACTGAAGCTTTCTTT.

CDR3 region: CASSLGWDRGLSEQFF. In nucleotides, the CDR3 is TGTGCCAGCAGCTTAGGATGGGACAGGGGGCTAAGTGAGCAGTTCTTC. The rearrangement links TRBV7-2 to TRBJ2-1; 12 bases are shared with TRBD1. V shed 1 base and J 9 bases; nucleotides not matched to a gene: 7. CDR1 is SGHTA and CDR2 is FQGNSA in the germline V gene. This CDR3 region has 16 residues. The full variable domain, with the rest looked up from reference TRBV7-2 and TRBJ2-1, is GAGVSQSPSNKVTEKGKDVELRCDPISGHTALYWYRQSLGQGLEFLIYFQGNSAPDKSGLPSDRFSAERTGGSVSTLTIQRTQQEDSAVYLCASSLGWDRGLSEQFFGPGTRLTVL.

The chain has TRBV6-6 and TRBJ1-1; D perhaps matches TRBD1 (5 bases). From germline, CDR1 is MNHNY and CDR2 SVGAGI (reference sequence). V was pared by 2 bases and J by 9 bases, with 13 bases between. This CDR3 region has 13 residues. The CDR3 loop reads CASSYPGTLKAFF. Written as DNA, the CDR3 is TGTGCCAGCAGTTACCCTGGGACTCTTAAAGCTTTCTTT.